These 9 T cell receptor beta chains originate from one sample sequenced in a study of blood T cells in healthy people across ages. Then a second PCR, running roughly 7 to 12 cycles, was carried out with a sample-barcoded 5' primer and a J-beta primer mix. TCRdb reprocessed the 5' RACE reads with MiXCR, giving one entry per CDR3 protein. The sample yields just over 1 million distinct CDR3 sequences, roughly 45% seen once. Sequencing used blood. All receptors come from a woman aged 55-69 years in good health.

The genes are TRBV20-1 and TRBJ2-7, with TRBD1 identical over 8 bases. The CDR3 is 13 residues long. V shed 3 bases, J shed 4 bases, and the junction held 5 bases outside the gene matches. CDR1 DFQATT and CDR2 SNEGSKA come from the germline V gene (reference sequence). CDR3 in DNA: TGCAGTGCTAGCCGCAGGGACAGGTACGAGCAGTACTTC. Protein: CSASRRDRYEQYF.

J is TRBJ2-7 and V is TRBV3-1; D gene uncertain. With 2 bases removed from V and 7 bases from J, the gap between germline ends came to 9 bases. Looked up from germline, CDR1 is LGHDT and CDR2 is YNNKEL (reference sequence). CDR3 length: 12 amino acids. In nucleotides, the CDR3 is TGTGCCAGCAGCCAATCAGGTTTTGAGCAGTACTTC. It translates to CASSQSGFEQYF.

This clonotype has only a few counts. This sequence joins TRBV7-6 and TRBJ2-7, with D possibly matching TRBD1 (5 bases). This CDR3 comprises 16 residues. Trimming took 6 bases from V and 0 from J, leaving 18 bases between them. Germline V gene lookup returns CDR1 SGHVS and CDR2 FNYEAQ. CDR3 in amino acids: CASSFRKGISSYEQYF. CDR3 in DNA: TGTGCCAGCAGTTTCAGGAAGGGGATCAGCTCCTACGAGCAGTACTTC.

This sequence joins TRBV9 and TRBJ2-6; the D call may be TRBD1 or TRBD2 (5 bases each). Trimming removed 4 bases from V and 4 bases from J, with 15 bases in between. The V gene's germline CDR1 is SGDLS and CDR2 YYNGEE. The CDR3 totals 16 residues. The CDR3 nucleotides are TGTGCCAGCAGCCCCCCCTTTGGGACCGGGGCCAACGTCCTGACTTTC. Its translation: CASSPPFGTGANVLTF.

The chain recombines TRBV7-3 with TRBJ2-5; no definite D call. The end of the DNA aligns better with TRBJ2-7, so the J call may be wrong. Looked up from germline, CDR1 is SGHTA and CDR2 is FQGTGA. The CDR3 contains 14 residues. CDR3 bases: TGTGCCAGCAGCTTAACGGCCGCGGTCGACGAGCAGTACTTC. Residues: CASSLTAAVDEQYF.

This clonotype was seen only a few times. V usage is TRBV9 and J usage is TRBJ1-1; D is possibly TRBD1 (5 bases). V dropped 0 bases and J dropped 4 bases, with 10 bases sitting between them. The CDR3 contains 14 residues. Germline CDR1 reads SGDLS; CDR2 reads YYNGEE. CDR3 residues: CASSVARGSTEAFF. CDR3 nucleotide sequence: TGTGCCAGCAGCGTAGCGCGGGGGTCCACTGAAGCTTTCTTT.

This sequence joins TRBV20-1 and TRBJ2-7, with 8 bases aligning to TRBD2. The J segment lost 6 bases and the V segment lost 5 bases, leaving 9 bases of the junction unmatched. The CDR3 covers 13 residues. CDR1 DFQATT and CDR2 SNEGSKA come from the germline V gene (reference sequence). The chain's CDR3 is CSASGAGVFEQYF. CDR3 in DNA: TGCAGTGCTTCCGGAGCGGGAGTTTTCGAGCAGTACTTC.

The chain joins TRBV6-5 to TRBJ2-5, with D perhaps TRBD2 (6 bases). Germline V gives CDR1 MNHEY, CDR2 SVGAGI. The CDR3 loop spans 16 amino acids. The V and J ends lost 3 bases and 4 bases respectively, with 18 bases between them. CDR3 protein: CASSYYGDLGGETQYF. CDR3 nucleotides: TGTGCCAGCAGTTATTACGGGGACTTGGGGGGAGAGACCCAGTACTTC.

The chain recombines TRBV10-3 with TRBJ2-5, with TRBD1 matching 7 bases. This CDR3 contains 16 residues. Per germline, CDR1 ENHRY and CDR2 SYGVKD. The J segment lost 3 bases and the V segment lost 3 bases, leaving 10 bases of the junction unmatched. CDR3 region: CAISDSPGQTEETQYF. The DNA for the CDR3 is TGTGCCATCAGTGATTCTCCGGGACAGACGGAAGAGACCCAGTACTTC.